What follows describes a single T cell receptor (beta chain). Its specificity is not known. At one end the junction does not follow the germline gene, possibly because of a read error. This sample's RNA came from whole unsorted tissue. The data derive from a study of tumor and adjacent non-tumor tissue in lung cancer. Study-wide points: Normal lung showed higher cumulative top 100 clone frequency than tumor. Tumor TCR diversity, when higher, was linked to shorter survival.

The CDR3 has 16 amino acids. Germline CDR1 DFQATT, CDR2 SNEGSKA (reference sequence). TCRbeta libraries were built with three rounds of nested PCR, modified from ARM-PCR. One entry per CDR3 protein, called by TCRdb with MiXCR from the multiplex PCR reads. The sample has about 93,000 distinct CDR3 sequences; less than 75% are singletons. Sequences were obtained from lung tumor tissue. The receptor's source is a man in his sixties with non-small cell lung cancer. J is TRBJ1-1 and V is TRBV20-1; D gene ambiguous. CDR3 coding DNA: TGCAGTGCTGGAGATTTTACTGGGGAGTCGAACACTGAAGCTTTCTTT. It encodes CSAGDFTGESNTEAFF.